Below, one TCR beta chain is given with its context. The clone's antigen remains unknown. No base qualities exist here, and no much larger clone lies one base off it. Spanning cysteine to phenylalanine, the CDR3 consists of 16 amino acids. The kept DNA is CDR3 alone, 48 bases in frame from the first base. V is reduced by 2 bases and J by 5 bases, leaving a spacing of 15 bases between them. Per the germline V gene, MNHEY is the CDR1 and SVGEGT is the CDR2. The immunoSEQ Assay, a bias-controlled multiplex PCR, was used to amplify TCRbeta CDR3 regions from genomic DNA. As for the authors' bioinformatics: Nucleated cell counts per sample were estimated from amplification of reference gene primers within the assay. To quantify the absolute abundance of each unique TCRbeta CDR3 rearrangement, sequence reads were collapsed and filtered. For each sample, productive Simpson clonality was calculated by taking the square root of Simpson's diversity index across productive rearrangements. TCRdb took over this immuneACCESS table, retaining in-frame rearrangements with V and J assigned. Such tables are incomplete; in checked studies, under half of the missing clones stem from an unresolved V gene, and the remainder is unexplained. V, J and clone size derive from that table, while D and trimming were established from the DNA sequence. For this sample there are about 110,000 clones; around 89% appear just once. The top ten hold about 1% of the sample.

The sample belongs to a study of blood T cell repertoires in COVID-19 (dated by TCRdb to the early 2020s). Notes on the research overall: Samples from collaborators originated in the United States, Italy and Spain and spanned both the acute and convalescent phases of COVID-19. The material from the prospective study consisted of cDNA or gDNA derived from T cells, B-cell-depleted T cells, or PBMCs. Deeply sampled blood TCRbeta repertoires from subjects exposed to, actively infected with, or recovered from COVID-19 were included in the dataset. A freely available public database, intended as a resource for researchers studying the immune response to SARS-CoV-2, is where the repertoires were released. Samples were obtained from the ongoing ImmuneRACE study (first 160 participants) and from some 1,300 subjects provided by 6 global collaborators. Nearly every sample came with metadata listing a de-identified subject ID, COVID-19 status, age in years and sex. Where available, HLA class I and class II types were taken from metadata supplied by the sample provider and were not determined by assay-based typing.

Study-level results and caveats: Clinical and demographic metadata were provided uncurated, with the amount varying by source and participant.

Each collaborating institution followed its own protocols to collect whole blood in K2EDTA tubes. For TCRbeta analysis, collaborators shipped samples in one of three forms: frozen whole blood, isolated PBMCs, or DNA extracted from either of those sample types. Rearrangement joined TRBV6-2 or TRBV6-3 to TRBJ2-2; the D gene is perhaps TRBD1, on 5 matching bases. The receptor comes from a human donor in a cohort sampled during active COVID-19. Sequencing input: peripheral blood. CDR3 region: CASSYIRGRRTGELFF. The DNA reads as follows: TGTGCCAGCAGTTACATAAGGGGAAGGCGAACCGGGGAGCTGTTTTTT.